The rows below give T cell receptor beta chains drawn from one sample of a study of blood T cells in healthy people across ages. Each CDR3 protein is one row after TCRdb ran MiXCR on the 5' RACE reads. Found here are hundreds of thousands of distinct CDR3 sequences, approximately 25% of them singletons; the top ten hold 9% to 9.5%. The sample was also reused in another study, on T cells of mothers and their children.

Sequencing was carried out using blood. The receptors stem from a boy between 10 and 17 years old in good health. CDR3s include the opening cysteine and the closing phenylalanine or tryptophan. Each record gives: CDR3 length, D gene, J gene, V gene, clone size, CDR3 protein, CDR3 DNA. D genes are given only for firm matches. Not every row has a clone size; where given, it reads once, few, many or a size class.

cdr3_length: 12
d_call: NA
j_call: TRBJ1-1
v_call: TRBV29-1
clone_size: NA
cdr3_aa: CSVLIKNTEAFF
cdr3_nt: TGCAGCGTATTAATAAAGAACACTGAAGCTTTCTTT

cdr3_length: 14
d_call: NA
j_call: TRBJ2-7
v_call: TRBV6-2/TRBV6-3
clone_size: NA
cdr3_aa: CASSYSMSSYEQYF
cdr3_nt: TGTGCCAGCAGTTACTCCATGTCCTCCTACGAGCAGTACTTC

cdr3_length: 16
d_call: TRBD2
j_call: TRBJ2-7
v_call: TRBV6-2/TRBV6-3
clone_size: few
cdr3_aa: CASSYSPSGSGYEQYF
cdr3_nt: TGTGCCAGCAGTTACTCGCCTAGCGGGAGCGGGTACGAGCAGTACTTC

cdr3_length: 13
d_call: NA
j_call: TRBJ2-2
v_call: TRBV5-5
clone_size: NA
cdr3_aa: CASRMDSTGELFF
cdr3_nt: TGTGCCAGCAGAATGGACAGCACCGGGGAGCTGTTTTTT

cdr3_length: 11
d_call: NA
j_call: TRBJ2-1
v_call: TRBV20-1
clone_size: NA
cdr3_aa: CSARERDEQFF
cdr3_nt: TGCAGTGCTAGAGAGAGGGATGAGCAGTTCTTC

cdr3_length: 13
d_call: NA
j_call: TRBJ2-2
v_call: TRBV10-3
clone_size: NA
cdr3_aa: CAAHPANTRELFF
cdr3_nt: TGTGCCGCCCATCCTGCGAACACCAGGGAGCTGTTTTTT

cdr3_length: 13
d_call: NA
j_call: TRBJ2-5
v_call: TRBV5-1
clone_size: NA
cdr3_aa: CASSFRASETQYF
cdr3_nt: TGCGCCAGCAGCTTCAGGGCGTCAGAGACCCAGTACTTC

cdr3_length: 14
d_call: NA
j_call: TRBJ1-2
v_call: TRBV12-3/TRBV12-4
clone_size: few
cdr3_aa: CASSPLLLGDGYTF
cdr3_nt: TGTGCCAGCAGCCCCCTGCTGCTGGGGGATGGCTACACCTTC

cdr3_length: 14
d_call: TRBD1
j_call: TRBJ1-2
v_call: TRBV3-1
clone_size: NA
cdr3_aa: CASSQEDRANGYTF
cdr3_nt: TGTGCCAGCAGCCAGGAGGACAGGGCCAATGGCTACACCTTC

cdr3_length: 14
d_call: NA
j_call: TRBJ2-5
v_call: TRBV29-1
clone_size: few
cdr3_aa: CSVETKEYQETQYF
cdr3_nt: TGCAGCGTTGAGACGAAGGAGTATCAAGAGACCCAGTACTTC

cdr3_length: 15
d_call: NA
j_call: TRBJ1-6
v_call: TRBV12-3/TRBV12-4
clone_size: NA
cdr3_aa: CASSRIGPRNSPLHF
cdr3_nt: TGTGCCAGCAGTCGCATCGGGCCCCGCAATTCACCCCTCCACTTT

cdr3_length: 16
d_call: TRBD1
j_call: TRBJ2-5
v_call: TRBV28
clone_size: NA
cdr3_aa: CASSLWARTGLETQYF
cdr3_nt: TGTGCCAGCAGTTTATGGGCTAGGACAGGTTTGGAGACCCAGTACTTC

cdr3_length: 18
d_call: NA
j_call: TRBJ2-6
v_call: TRBV6-2/TRBV6-3
clone_size: few
cdr3_aa: CASTKPFRGGSGANVLTF
cdr3_nt: TGTGCCAGCACCAAGCCTTTTAGGGGCGGTTCTGGGGCCAACGTCCTGACTTTC

cdr3_length: 14
d_call: NA
j_call: TRBJ2-7
v_call: TRBV27
clone_size: NA
cdr3_aa: CASMIRVGGYEQYF
cdr3_nt: TGTGCCAGCATGATACGAGTGGGGGGCTACGAGCAGTACTTC

cdr3_length: 15
d_call: NA
j_call: TRBJ2-7
v_call: TRBV13
clone_size: few
cdr3_aa: CASSFLLGGSYEQYF
cdr3_nt: TGTGCCAGCAGCTTCCTTTTGGGGGGCTCCTACGAGCAGTACTTC

cdr3_length: 12
d_call: NA
j_call: TRBJ2-7
v_call: TRBV13
clone_size: NA
cdr3_aa: CASSFLNYEQYF
cdr3_nt: TGTGCCAGCAGCTTCCTGAACTACGAGCAGTACTTC

cdr3_length: 16
d_call: TRBD2
j_call: TRBJ2-5
v_call: TRBV3-1
clone_size: few
cdr3_aa: CASSQGLAGGEETQYF
cdr3_nt: TGTGCCAGCAGCCAAGGACTAGCGGGAGGGGAAGAGACCCAGTACTTC

cdr3_length: 18
d_call: NA
j_call: TRBJ1-3
v_call: TRBV20-1
clone_size: NA
cdr3_aa: CSARDPGTGWPLENTIYF
cdr3_nt: TGCAGTGCTAGAGATCCTGGGACGGGGTGGCCTCTGGAAAACACCATATATTTT

cdr3_length: 12
d_call: NA
j_call: TRBJ1-5
v_call: TRBV12-3/TRBV12-4
clone_size: NA
cdr3_aa: CASSFPSQPQHF
cdr3_nt: TGTGCCAGCAGTTTTCCTAGTCAGCCCCAGCATTTT

cdr3_length: 13
d_call: NA
j_call: TRBJ1-1
v_call: TRBV14
clone_size: NA
cdr3_aa: CASSQDREYEAFF
cdr3_nt: TGTGCCAGCAGCCAAGACCGGGAGTATGAAGCTTTCTTT

cdr3_length: 14
d_call: TRBD1
j_call: TRBJ2-7
v_call: TRBV29-1
clone_size: few
cdr3_aa: CSVAPRQGTYEQYF
cdr3_nt: TGCAGCGTCGCCCCGAGACAGGGTACCTACGAGCAGTACTTC

cdr3_length: 14
d_call: NA
j_call: TRBJ2-2
v_call: TRBV12-3/TRBV12-4
clone_size: NA
cdr3_aa: CASRPTGLPGELFF
cdr3_nt: TGTGCCAGCAGGCCTACAGGGCTACCCGGGGAGCTGTTTTTT

cdr3_length: 15
d_call: TRBD2
j_call: TRBJ2-5
v_call: TRBV10-3
clone_size: few
cdr3_aa: CAISGVGRYQETQYF
cdr3_nt: TGTGCCATCAGTGGGGTCGGGAGGTACCAAGAGACCCAGTACTTC

cdr3_length: 16
d_call: NA
j_call: TRBJ2-2
v_call: TRBV7-6
clone_size: few
cdr3_aa: CASSPPGHSSTGELFF
cdr3_nt: TGTGCCAGCAGCCCTCCGGGGCACTCATCAACCGGGGAGCTGTTTTTT

cdr3_length: 11
d_call: NA
j_call: TRBJ2-5
v_call: TRBV25-1
clone_size: NA
cdr3_aa: CASSEGYILDF
cdr3_nt: TGTGCCAGCAGTGAAGGTTACATCCTGGACTTC

cdr3_length: 16
d_call: NA
j_call: TRBJ2-5
v_call: TRBV12-3/TRBV12-4
clone_size: few
cdr3_aa: CASSLGVPRGRKTQYF
cdr3_nt: TGTGCCAGCAGTTTAGGGGTTCCGAGGGGGAGAAAGACCCAGTACTTC

cdr3_length: 13
d_call: NA
j_call: TRBJ2-5
v_call: TRBV20-1
clone_size: NA
cdr3_aa: CSALDPPVRRLYF
cdr3_nt: TGCAGTGCATTGGATCCCCCGGTCCGCAGGCTGTACTTC

cdr3_length: 14
d_call: TRBD1
j_call: TRBJ2-5
v_call: TRBV29-1
clone_size: NA
cdr3_aa: CSDTTTGAQETQYF
cdr3_nt: TGCAGCGACACAACAACAGGGGCTCAAGAGACCCAGTACTTC

cdr3_length: 13
d_call: TRBD1
j_call: TRBJ2-1
v_call: TRBV29-1
clone_size: few
cdr3_aa: CSVDRGSYNEQFF
cdr3_nt: TGCAGCGTCGACAGGGGATCCTACAATGAGCAGTTCTTC

cdr3_length: 14
d_call: TRBD2
j_call: TRBJ2-3
v_call: TRBV27
clone_size: NA
cdr3_aa: CASSLGLGLDTQYF
cdr3_nt: TGTGCCAGCAGTTTAGGACTAGGGTTAGATACGCAGTATTTT

cdr3_length: 17
d_call: TRBD2
j_call: TRBJ2-1
v_call: TRBV11-2
clone_size: few
cdr3_aa: CASSPIGRLAGMDEQFF
cdr3_nt: TGTGCCAGCAGCCCAATTGGGCGACTAGCGGGAATGGATGAGCAGTTCTTC

cdr3_length: 16
d_call: NA
j_call: TRBJ1-1
v_call: TRBV5-1
clone_size: few
cdr3_aa: CASSPRWGKMGTEAFF
cdr3_nt: TGCGCCAGCAGCCCGCGTTGGGGTAAGATGGGCACTGAAGCTTTCTTT

cdr3_length: 14
d_call: TRBD2
j_call: TRBJ2-7
v_call: TRBV29-1
clone_size: NA
cdr3_aa: CSVSRWGGSYEQYF
cdr3_nt: TGCAGCGTTTCTCGTTGGGGGGGGAGCTACGAGCAGTACTTC

cdr3_length: 14
d_call: NA
j_call: TRBJ2-1
v_call: TRBV6-5
clone_size: NA
cdr3_aa: CASSYFRGGHEQFF
cdr3_nt: TGTGCCAGCAGTTACTTTAGGGGGGGACATGAGCAGTTCTTC

cdr3_length: 17
d_call: NA
j_call: TRBJ2-1
v_call: TRBV6-5
clone_size: few
cdr3_aa: CASSYKDTLSFYNEQFF
cdr3_nt: TGTGCCAGCAGTTACAAAGACACACTATCCTTCTACAATGAGCAGTTCTTC

cdr3_length: 17
d_call: TRBD2
j_call: TRBJ2-1
v_call: TRBV9
clone_size: NA
cdr3_aa: CASSVATLAGVANEQFF
cdr3_nt: TGTGCCAGCAGCGTAGCGACCCTAGCGGGTGTGGCCAATGAGCAGTTCTTC

cdr3_length: 13
d_call: NA
j_call: TRBJ1-5
v_call: TRBV7-9
clone_size: few
cdr3_aa: CASSPHGGQPQHF
cdr3_nt: TGTGCCAGCAGCCCCCATGGGGGCCAGCCCCAGCATTTT

cdr3_length: 12
d_call: NA
j_call: TRBJ1-1
v_call: TRBV18
clone_size: few
cdr3_aa: CASSPTGGAAFF
cdr3_nt: TGTGCCAGCTCACCGACCGGGGGAGCGGCTTTCTTT

cdr3_length: 14
d_call: NA
j_call: TRBJ1-4
v_call: TRBV15
clone_size: NA
cdr3_aa: CATSRGGTNEKLFF
cdr3_nt: TGTGCCACCAGCAGGGGAGGCACTAATGAAAAACTGTTTTTT

cdr3_length: 14
d_call: TRBD1
j_call: TRBJ2-5
v_call: TRBV5-1
clone_size: few
cdr3_aa: CASSLAGGYETQYF
cdr3_nt: TGCGCCAGCAGCTTGGCAGGGGGCTATGAGACCCAGTACTTC

cdr3_length: 14
d_call: NA
j_call: TRBJ2-5
v_call: TRBV5-1
clone_size: NA
cdr3_aa: CASSAASVRETQYF
cdr3_nt: TGCGCCAGCAGCGCCGCTAGCGTCCGAGAGACCCAGTACTTC

cdr3_length: 15
d_call: TRBD1
j_call: TRBJ2-7
v_call: TRBV6-6
clone_size: few
cdr3_aa: CASSILGTGGYEQYF
cdr3_nt: TGTGCCAGCAGTATACTCGGGACAGGGGGCTACGAGCAGTACTTC

cdr3_length: 16
d_call: NA
j_call: TRBJ2-6
v_call: TRBV19
clone_size: NA
cdr3_aa: CASSPIGYSGANVLTF
cdr3_nt: TGTGCCAGTAGTCCTATAGGATACTCTGGGGCCAACGTCCTGACTTTC

cdr3_length: 15
d_call: NA
j_call: TRBJ2-7
v_call: TRBV7-2
clone_size: NA
cdr3_aa: CASSLGGAFTYEQYF
cdr3_nt: TGTGCCAGCAGCCTAGGGGGGGCTTTTACCTACGAGCAGTACTTC

cdr3_length: 13
d_call: TRBD1
j_call: TRBJ1-1
v_call: TRBV6-6
clone_size: NA
cdr3_aa: CASRGQETTEAFF
cdr3_nt: TGTGCCAGCAGAGGACAGGAGACCACTGAAGCTTTCTTT

cdr3_length: 13
d_call: TRBD2
j_call: TRBJ2-1
v_call: TRBV2
clone_size: NA
cdr3_aa: CASGGRGNNEQFF
cdr3_nt: TGTGCCAGCGGCGGGAGAGGAAACAATGAGCAGTTCTTC

cdr3_length: 14
d_call: TRBD1
j_call: TRBJ2-1
v_call: TRBV12-3/TRBV12-4
clone_size: many
cdr3_aa: CASSGDSSYNEQFF
cdr3_nt: TGTGCCAGCAGCGGGGACAGCTCCTACAATGAGCAGTTCTTC

cdr3_length: 14
d_call: NA
j_call: TRBJ2-6
v_call: TRBV5-1
clone_size: NA
cdr3_aa: CASRGETGANVLTF
cdr3_nt: TGCGCCAGCAGGGGGGAGACTGGGGCCAACGTCCTGACTTTC

cdr3_length: 14
d_call: TRBD1
j_call: TRBJ2-7
v_call: TRBV28
clone_size: NA
cdr3_aa: CASRRDRVTYEQYF
cdr3_nt: TGTGCCAGCAGGCGGGACAGGGTGACCTACGAGCAGTACTTC

cdr3_length: 16
d_call: NA
j_call: TRBJ2-2
v_call: TRBV4-1
clone_size: few
cdr3_aa: CASSQEGKRNTGELFF
cdr3_nt: TGCGCCAGCAGCCAAGAAGGCAAGCGGAACACCGGGGAGCTGTTTTTT

cdr3_length: 16
d_call: TRBD2
j_call: TRBJ2-1
v_call: TRBV5-1
clone_size: NA
cdr3_aa: CASSDELAGGYNEQFF
cdr3_nt: TGCGCCAGCAGTGATGAGCTAGCGGGGGGTTACAATGAGCAGTTCTTC

cdr3_length: 15
d_call: TRBD2
j_call: TRBJ2-2
v_call: TRBV28
clone_size: NA
cdr3_aa: CASQTGTSLGGELFF
cdr3_nt: TGTGCCAGCCAAACCGGGACTAGCCTCGGCGGGGAGCTGTTTTTT